This TCR beta chain emerged from a study of control samples from healthy donors and cancer patients. The data were produced by immunoSEQ multiplex PCR, yet TCRdb's version contains in-frame clones alone and is incomplete. Among over 150,000 clones listed, around 94% were seen once. This CDR3 contains 14 residues. V was clipped by 2 bases and J by 2 bases, with 8 bases between them. Germline V CDR1 and CDR2: MDHEN, SYDVKM. This TCR was recovered from a woman aged 18-35 years in good health. The sequenced sample was blood. The chain carries TRBV28 and TRBJ2-3; D is uncertain. Here the CDR3 DNA reads TGTGCCAGCAGTTTAGTTCAGTTCACAGATACGCAGTATTTT. Its translation is CASSLVQFTDTQYF.